This TCR beta chain was recovered during a study of beta chain features in type 1 diabetes. Germline V lookup: CDR1 KGHSH, CDR2 LQKENI. The V gene end was trimmed by 2 bases and the J gene end by 5 bases; junction bases not matched to a gene: 3. This CDR3 comprises 14 residues. A remark on this clone: The antigen is not known.

The study reverse transcribed the entire isolated RNA, so it sequenced expressed TCRB transcripts. Produced via immunoSEQ multiplex PCR; TCRdb's table is partial and in-frame only. The sample yields some 660,000 clones, about 14% seen once. Findings and caveats of the study: Across all four CD4+ subsets, people with type 1 diabetes showed modestly shorter TCRB CDR3s.

The sequence was obtained from a man aged 18 to 29 with type 1 diabetes. J is TRBJ1-2 and V is TRBV18; 9 nucleotides line up with TRBD1. The sample taken for sequencing was naive CD4+ T cells from blood. The CDR3 coding sequence is TGTGCCAGCTCACCATCGGGACAGGGTTATGGCTACACCTTC. This sequence encodes CASSPSGQGYGYTF.